This T cell receptor (beta chain) appears in the sequencing data of a study of T-cell reconstitution after alpha-beta-depleted transplantation in children. The table lists this clonotype with a few counts. Antigen unknown. Study outcomes and limitations: Among T cells one year after transplant, newly produced cells accounted for most counts and diversity. As was reported, about two months after transplant, alpha-beta T cells came from several hundred expanded graft clones. The high TCRbeta diversity at day 60 in some patients came from surviving recipient T cells and thymic progenitors.

Germline CDR1 reads SGHAT; CDR2 reads FQNNGV. CDR3 size: 16 residues. Deletions cut 1 base from V and 3 bases from J, with 15 bases between. TCRbeta library construction was performed incorporating unique molecular identifiers. Via MiXCR, TCRdb re-called the PCR reads, giving one row per CDR3 protein. The data contain about 300,000 distinct CDR3 sequences, approximately 7.3% of them singletons. The chain links TRBV11-2 to TRBJ2-5; D may be TRBD1 (6 bases). Sequenced here: peripheral blood, sampled 360 days after TCRalphabeta/CD19-depleted stem cell transplant. The clonotype comes from a female patient between 2 and 15 years old who had a stem cell transplant for Fanconi anemia, so the T cells may come from the graft donor. The CDR3 sequence is CASSLGPQGLEETQYF. For the CDR3, the DNA is TGTGCCAGCAGCTTAGGGCCACAGGGTTTGGAAGAGACCCAGTACTTC.